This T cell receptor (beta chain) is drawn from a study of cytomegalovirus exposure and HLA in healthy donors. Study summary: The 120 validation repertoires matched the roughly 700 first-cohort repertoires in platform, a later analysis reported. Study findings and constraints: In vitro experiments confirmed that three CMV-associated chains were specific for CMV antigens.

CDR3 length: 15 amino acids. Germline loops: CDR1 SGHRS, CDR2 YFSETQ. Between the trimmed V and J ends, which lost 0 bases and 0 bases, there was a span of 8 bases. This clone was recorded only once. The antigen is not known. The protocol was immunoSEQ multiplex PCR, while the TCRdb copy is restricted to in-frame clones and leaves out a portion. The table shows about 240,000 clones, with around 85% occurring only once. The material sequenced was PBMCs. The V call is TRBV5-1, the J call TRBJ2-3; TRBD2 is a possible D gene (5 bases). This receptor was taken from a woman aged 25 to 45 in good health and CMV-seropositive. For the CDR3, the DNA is TGCGCCAGCAGCTTGGGAGAGGGAAGCACAGATACGCAGTATTTT. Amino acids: CASSLGEGSTDTQYF.